The rows below give T cell receptor beta chains drawn from one sample of a study of tumor-infiltrating lymphocytes in localized non-small cell lung cancer. Produced via immunoSEQ multiplex PCR; TCRdb's table is partial and in-frame only. The sample has 9,300 or so clones, 70% to 85% seen once. Input material: uninvolved lung tissue not adjacent to the tumor. All receptors come from a human donor with non-small cell lung cancer. Each CDR3 is given with its conserved first and last residue.

v_call cdr3_aa
TRBV4-2 CASRPNPGRDHSGNTIYF
TRBV5-1 CATSPSGSISDTQYF
TRBV7-2 CASSFGGAQYF
TRBV19 CASSWTGMNTEAFF
TRBV28 CASSEPGQSTYEQYF
TRBV27 CASSLWGPPYEQYF
TRBV11-1 CASSHRLAGNNEQFF
TRBV18 CASSPSTGGSSQPQHF
TRBV5-4 CASSSLAEQETQYF
TRBV7-8 CASSPGVPGEAFF
TRBV7-2 CASSLAGVDLHGYTF
TRBV7-9 CASSLGQGVTNTEAFF
TRBV19 CASSIRQQGNQPQHF
TRBV4-1 CASSQKALTDGFGYEQYF
TRBV5-1 CASSQLAGIDNEQFF
TRBV7-9 CASSFDGIPTNEQFF
TRBV28 CASSQQETQYF
TRBV28 CASSPGGGNTEAFF
TRBV30 CAWVTSGTDTQYF
TRBV6-4 CASSDDSGANVLTF
TRBV28 CASSPSGIQDTQYF
TRBV5-4 CASSAVGFYEQYF
TRBV28 CASSSMGLAGGHEQYF
TRBV2 CASSQGLAGPNEQFF
TRBV7-9 CASSSGQLYGYTF
TRBV28 CASSRDPWGEGYNEQFF
TRBV25-1 CASSEPGLAGAGTDTQYF
TRBV28 CASSYTDNYGYTF
TRBV11-3 CASSLTSRGNGYTF
TRBV10-3 CAISESWANGETQYF
TRBV28 CASSLSAGFYEQYF
TRBV5-1 CASSRGWGNTEAFF
TRBV6-1 CASSEEASGSRTQYF
TRBV6-1 CASSGGYGGPREQYF
TRBV5-1 CASSFLGGETQYF
TRBV9 CASSVAGGITTGELFF
TRBV19 CASSLPLGQDYSGANVLTF
TRBV6-5 CASSYASGTYNEQFF
TRBV30 CAWRGGRGYYGYTF
TRBV5-1 CASSLVGGLEGDEQFF
TRBV30 CAWSPTRLTSGVSTDTQYF
TRBV6-5 CASKAASNQPQHF
TRBV28 CASTRQGRAYEQYF
TRBV6-6 CASEGAVYNEQFF
TRBV11-2 CASSLGTGTNQPQHF
TRBV28 CASRQGDYGYTF
TRBV15 CATHGGGEREGTYNEQFF
TRBV30 CAWSRGVGGDVLTF
TRBV27 CASSLRGQGGAYGYTF
TRBV7-2 CASRGGIAGELFF
TRBV7-2 CASSLSTGGVYGYTF
TRBV19 CASSIGQRSYNEQFF
TRBV30 CAWSADATEKLFF
TRBV4-1 CASSQRWRGEYSDTGELFF